The TCR beta chain described here comes from a study of technical replicates of blood from several donors. Profiled with immunoSEQ multiplex PCR; TCRdb holds only in-frame clones, not every one. The sample has roughly 72,000 clones, around 96% seen once. The V and J ends lost 4 bases and 5 bases, in that order; junction bases with no gene match: 1. Per the germline V gene, CDR1 is LGHNA and CDR2 is YNFKEQ. The CDR3 sequence is 14 residues long. Sequenced sample: T cells isolated from PBMCs. The chain carries TRBV4-2 and TRBJ2-1, with 11 bases fitting TRBD2. The TCR was taken from a human donor in good health. Here the CDR3 reads CASSPGLADNEQFF. The CDR3 region has the DNA TGTGCCAGCAGCCCGGGACTAGCGGACAATGAGCAGTTCTTC.